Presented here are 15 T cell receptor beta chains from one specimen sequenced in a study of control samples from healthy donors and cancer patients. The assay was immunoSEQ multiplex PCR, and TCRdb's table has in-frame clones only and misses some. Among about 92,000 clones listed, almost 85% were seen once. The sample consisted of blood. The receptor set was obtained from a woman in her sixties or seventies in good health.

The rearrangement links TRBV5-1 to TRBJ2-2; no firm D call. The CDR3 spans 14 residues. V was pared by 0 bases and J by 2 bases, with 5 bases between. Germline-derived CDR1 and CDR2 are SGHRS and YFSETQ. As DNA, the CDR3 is TGCGCCAGCAGCTTGGCCGGAAACACCGGGGAGCTGTTTTTT. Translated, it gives CASSLAGNTGELFF.

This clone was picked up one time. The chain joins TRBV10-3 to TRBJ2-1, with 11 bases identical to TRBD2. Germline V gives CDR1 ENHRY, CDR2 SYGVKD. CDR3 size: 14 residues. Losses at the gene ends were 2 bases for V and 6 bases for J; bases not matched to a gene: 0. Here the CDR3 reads CAISETSGGNEQFF. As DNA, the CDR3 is TGTGCCATCAGTGAGACTAGCGGGGGCAATGAGCAGTTCTTC.

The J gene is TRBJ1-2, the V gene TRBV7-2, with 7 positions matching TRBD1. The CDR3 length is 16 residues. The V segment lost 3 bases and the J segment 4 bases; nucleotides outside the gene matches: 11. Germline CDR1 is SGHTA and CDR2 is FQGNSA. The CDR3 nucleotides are TGTGCCAGCAGCTTGGTGCAGGGGGAGATAGGCTATGGCTACACCTTC. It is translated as CASSLVQGEIGYGYTF. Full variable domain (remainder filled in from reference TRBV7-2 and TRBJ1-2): GAGVSQSPSNKVTEKGKDVELRCDPISGHTALYWYRQSLGQGLEFLIYFQGNSAPDKSGLPSDRFSAERTGGSVSTLTIQRTQQEDSAVYLCASSLVQGEIGYGYTFGSGTRLTVV.

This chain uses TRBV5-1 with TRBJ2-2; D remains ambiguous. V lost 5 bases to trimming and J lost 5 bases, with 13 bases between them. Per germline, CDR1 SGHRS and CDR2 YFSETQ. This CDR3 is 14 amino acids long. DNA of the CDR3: TGCGCCAGCAGTCCTGGCTTAGCAACCGGGGAGCTGTTTTTT. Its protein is CASSPGLATGELFF.

The CDR3 protein is CASSINGGRGEAFF. The CDR3 bases are TGTGCCAGTAGTATAAACGGTGGGAGGGGTGAAGCTTTCTTT. The chain has TRBV19 and TRBJ1-1, with D maybe TRBD1 (5 bases). The CDR3 spans 14 residues. Trimming removed 2 bases from V and 7 bases from J, with 14 bases in between. The V gene's germline CDR1 is LNHDA and CDR2 SQIVND (reference sequence).

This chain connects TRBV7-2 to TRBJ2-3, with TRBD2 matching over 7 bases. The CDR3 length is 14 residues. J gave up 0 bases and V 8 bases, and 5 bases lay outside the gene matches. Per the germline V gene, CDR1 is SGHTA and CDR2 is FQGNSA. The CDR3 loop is CASCRGESTDTQYF. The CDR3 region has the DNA TGTGCCAGCTGCCGGGGGGAAAGCACAGATACGCAGTATTTT.

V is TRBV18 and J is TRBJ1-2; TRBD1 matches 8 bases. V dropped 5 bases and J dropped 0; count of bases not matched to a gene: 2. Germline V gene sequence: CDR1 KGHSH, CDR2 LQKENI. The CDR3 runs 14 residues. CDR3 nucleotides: TGTGCCAGCTCAGCACAGGGGGCTAACTATGGCTACACCTTC. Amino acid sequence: CASSAQGANYGYTF.

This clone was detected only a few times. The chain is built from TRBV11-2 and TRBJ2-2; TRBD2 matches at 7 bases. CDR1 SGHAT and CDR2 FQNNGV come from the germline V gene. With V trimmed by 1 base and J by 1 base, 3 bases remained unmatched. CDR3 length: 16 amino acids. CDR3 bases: TGTGCCAGCAGCTTAGCTCCGGGGGGGAACACCGGGGAGCTGTTTTTT. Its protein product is CASSLAPGGNTGELFF.

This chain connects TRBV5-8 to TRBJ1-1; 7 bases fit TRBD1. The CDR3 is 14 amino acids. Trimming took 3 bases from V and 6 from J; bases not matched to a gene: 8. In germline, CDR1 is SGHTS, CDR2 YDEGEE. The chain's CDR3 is CASSSRQGLPEAFF. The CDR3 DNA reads TGTGCCAGCAGCTCCAGACAGGGCCTCCCTGAAGCTTTCTTT.

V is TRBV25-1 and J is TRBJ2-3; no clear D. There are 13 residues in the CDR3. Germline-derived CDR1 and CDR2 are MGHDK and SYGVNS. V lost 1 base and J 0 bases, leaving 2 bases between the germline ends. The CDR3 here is CASSEWSTDTQYF. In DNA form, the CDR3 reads TGTGCCAGCAGTGAATGGAGCACAGATACGCAGTATTTT.

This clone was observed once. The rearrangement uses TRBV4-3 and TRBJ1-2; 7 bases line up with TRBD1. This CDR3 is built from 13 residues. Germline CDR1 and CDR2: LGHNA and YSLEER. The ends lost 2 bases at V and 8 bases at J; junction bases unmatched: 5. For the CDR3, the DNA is TGCGCCAGCAGCCAAAGGACAGGTTCGGGCTACACCTTC. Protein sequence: CASSQRTGSGYTF.

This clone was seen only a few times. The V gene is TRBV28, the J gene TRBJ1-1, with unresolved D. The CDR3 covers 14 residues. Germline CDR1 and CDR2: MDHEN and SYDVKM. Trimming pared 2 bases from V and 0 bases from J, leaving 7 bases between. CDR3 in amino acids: CASSLLRLNTEAFF. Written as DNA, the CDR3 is TGTGCCAGCAGTTTACTCCGACTGAACACTGAAGCTTTCTTT.

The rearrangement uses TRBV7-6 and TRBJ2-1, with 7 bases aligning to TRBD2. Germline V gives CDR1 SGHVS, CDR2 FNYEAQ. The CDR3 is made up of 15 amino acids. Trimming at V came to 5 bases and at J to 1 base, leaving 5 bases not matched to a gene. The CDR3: CASSLPAGSYNEQFF. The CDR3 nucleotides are TGTGCCAGCAGCCTCCCAGCGGGGTCCTACAATGAGCAGTTCTTC.

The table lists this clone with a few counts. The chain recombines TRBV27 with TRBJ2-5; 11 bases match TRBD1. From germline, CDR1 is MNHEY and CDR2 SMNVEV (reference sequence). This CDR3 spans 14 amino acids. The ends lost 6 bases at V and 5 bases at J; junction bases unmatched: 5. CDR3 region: CASRDRGRAETQYF. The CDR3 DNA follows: TGTGCCAGCAGGGACAGGGGGCGGGCGGAGACCCAGTACTTC.

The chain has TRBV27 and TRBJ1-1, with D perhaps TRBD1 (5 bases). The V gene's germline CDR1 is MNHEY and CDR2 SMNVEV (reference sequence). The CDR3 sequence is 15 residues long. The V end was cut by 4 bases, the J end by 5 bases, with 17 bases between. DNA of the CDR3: TGTGCCAGCAGTTCCTCACTTCGGGGCGGAACTGAAGCTTTCTTT. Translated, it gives CASSSSLRGGTEAFF.